In its sample, the clone carrying this TCR beta chain was seen many times. Its antigen is as yet unknown. The CDR3 covers 13 residues. V lost 0 bases, J lost 7 bases, and 13 bases lay in between. Germline lookup yields CDR1 DFQATT and CDR2 SNEGSKA (reference sequence). Amplicons of TCR beta CDR3 were generated from genomic DNA by two-round multiplex PCR. Specific primers for each TRBV and TRBJ gene were what first-round PCR used. A second round of PCR was carried out using universal primers. TCRdb reprocessed the multiplex PCR reads with MiXCR, giving one entry per CDR3 protein. The data contain fewer than 25,000 distinct CDR3 sequences, roughly 40% of them singletons. This sample is part of a study of prognosis after radiotherapy for stage I lung cancer. Whole-study results and caveats: Following stereotactic body radiation therapy, patients who went on to develop distant metastases had lower Shannon entropy.

At both of two time points, approximately 6 milliliters of peripheral blood were drawn. This TCR derives from a donor over 45 with non-small cell lung cancer. Sequenced here: PBMCs, sampled before or after stereotactic body radiation therapy (not recorded which). This chain joins TRBV20-1 and TRBJ2-7; D perhaps matches TRBD2 (6 bases). The CDR3 nucleotides are TGCAGTGCTAGAGATCGAGCGGGTGTTGAGCAGTACTTC. Translating it yields CSARDRAGVEQYF.